The 13 T cell receptor beta chains given below trace back to one sample, sequenced in a study of blood T cell repertoires in COVID-19. Clones were read by immunoSEQ multiplex PCR, and TCRdb kept only the in-frame ones, dropping some. The profile shows 150,000 to 200,000 clones, over 80% of them singletons. The sequenced sample consisted of PBMCs or T cells enriched from blood (not recorded which). Receptors were obtained from a man aged 70-80 years who had been exposed to COVID-19.

CDR3 amino acids: CASSPASDEQFF. CDR3 bases: TGTGCCAGCAGCCCTGCTAGCGATGAGCAGTTCTTC. This chain uses TRBV9 with TRBJ2-1; tentative D call: TRBD2 (6 bases). CDR1 and CDR2 (germline): SGDLS, YYNGEE. There are 12 residues in the CDR3. The V end lost 4 bases, the J end lost 8 bases, and 10 bases lay between the germline ends.

The chain is built from TRBV14 and TRBJ1-6; no firm D call. There are 14 residues in the CDR3. V gave up 1 base and J gave up 10 bases, with 11 bases separating them. Germline CDR1 is SGHDN and CDR2 is FVKESK. In nucleotides, the CDR3 is TGTGCCAGCAGCCAAGGCCATGGAGGCTCACCCCTCCACTTT. Encoded protein: CASSQGHGGSPLHF.

This chain links TRBV6-1 with TRBJ2-2, with 11 positions matching TRBD2. The junction had 4 bases not matched to a gene; V was cut back by 3 bases and J by 7 bases. The germline gives CDR1 MNHNS, CDR2 SASEGT. The CDR3 is made up of 15 amino acids. The DNA for the CDR3 is TGTGCCAGCAGTGAGGGACTAGCGGTAGGCGGGGAGCTGTTTTTT. It codes for CASSEGLAVGGELFF.

This chain connects TRBV7-9 to TRBJ1-2; 8 bases are a match to TRBD1. The CDR3 sequence is 16 residues long. Germline assignment: CDR1 SEHNR and CDR2 FQNEAQ (reference sequence). V was clipped by 5 bases and J by 3 bases; unmatched bases: 11. The CDR3 DNA reads TGTGCCAGCAGCCCCCCCAGACAGGGGCGTGACTATGGCTACACCTTC. This encodes CASSPPRQGRDYGYTF.

The J gene is TRBJ2-1, the V gene TRBV19; a possible D gene is TRBD2 (5 bases). Trimming shortened V by 4 bases and J by 15 bases, and 19 bases separated the two germline ends. CDR3 length equals 13 residues. Germline values: CDR1 LNHDA, CDR2 SQIVND (reference sequence). DNA for the CDR3: TGTGCCAGTAGTAGCCAACTAGATTTCTGGCCGTTCTTC. It codes for CASSSQLDFWPFF.

The V and J genes are TRBV19 and TRBJ1-5, with a possible D match to TRBD1 (6 bases). The CDR3 spans 16 residues. From germline, CDR1 is LNHDA and CDR2 SQIVND (reference sequence). V was clipped by 4 bases and J by 2 bases, with 15 bases between them. The CDR3 sequence is CASSNPARGGNQPQHF. The CDR3 DNA is TGTGCCAGTAGTAACCCGGCCAGGGGAGGCAATCAGCCCCAGCATTTT.

This clone was seen a single time. The V and J genes are TRBV28 and TRBJ2-7; D remains unclear. Germline V gives CDR1 MDHEN, CDR2 SYDVKM. This CDR3 contains 15 residues. Trimming removed 3 bases from V and 3 bases from J, with 15 bases in between. This CDR3 is CASSLRRWVGYEQYF. The CDR3 nucleotides read TGTGCCAGCAGTTTGCGGCGATGGGTCGGCTACGAGCAGTACTTC.

The chain combines TRBV7-2 with TRBJ1-5; D is unresolved. V was pared by 2 bases and J by 3 bases, with 5 bases between. Germline assignment: CDR1 SGHTA and CDR2 FQGNSA. The CDR3 has 13 amino acids. The CDR3 nucleotides are TGTGCCAGCAGCTTATACATCAATCAGCCCCAGCATTTT. This encodes CASSLYINQPQHF.

The rearrangement links TRBV19 to TRBJ1-1; D call uncertain. Looked up from germline, CDR1 is LNHDA and CDR2 is SQIVND (reference sequence). V dropped 5 bases and J dropped 2 bases, with 9 bases sitting between them. The CDR3 is 13 residues long. DNA of the CDR3: TGTGCCAGTAGTTCCCAGGTTAACACTGAAGCTTTCTTT. Residues: CASSSQVNTEAFF.

The chain recombines TRBV28 with TRBJ2-3; 11 positions match TRBD2. Germline CDR1 and CDR2: MDHEN and SYDVKM. This CDR3 contains 17 residues. V lost 3 bases to trimming and J lost 4 bases; unmatched junction nucleotides: 9. CDR3 in DNA: TGTGCCAGCAGTTTCCAGGTACTAGCGGGAGCCCCAGATACGCAGTATTTT. Translation: CASSFQVLAGAPDTQYF.

The genes are TRBV10-1 and TRBJ2-3; the match to TRBD2 covers 8 bases. Trimming at V came to 3 bases and at J to 4 bases, leaving 6 bases not matched to a gene. Germline V gene sequence: CDR1 WNHNN, CDR2 SYGVQD (reference sequence). This CDR3 spans 15 amino acids. The CDR3, as DNA: TGCGCCAGCAGTGATAGCGGGGCGGGAGCAGATACGCAGTATTTT. Its protein product is CASSDSGAGADTQYF.

J is TRBJ1-2 and V is TRBV19; 7 bases are a match to TRBD1. The CDR3 contains 15 residues. In germline, CDR1 is LNHDA, CDR2 SQIVND (reference sequence). V trimming: 1 base; J trimming: 1 base; junction bases outside the gene matches: 3. In nucleotides, the CDR3 is TGTGCCAGTAGTATAGGGGGACAGATTAACTATGGCTACACCTTC. Residues: CASSIGGQINYGYTF. Based on the CDR3 plus reference TRBV19 and TRBJ1-2, the full variable domain is DGGITQSPKYLFRKEGQNVTLSCEQNLNHDAMYWYRQDPGQGLRLIYYSQIVNDFQKGDIAEGYSVSREKKESFPLTVTSAQKNPTAFYLCASSIGGQINYGYTFGSGTRLTVV.

This chain connects TRBV2 to TRBJ1-3; D is undetermined. The CDR3 has 17 residues. Germline CDR1 SNHLY, CDR2 FYNNEI. Deletions cut 2 bases from V and 0 bases from J, with 14 bases between. In DNA form, the CDR3 reads TGTGCCAGCAGTGAAAATTTCCAGGTACACTCTGGAAACACCATATATTTT. This translates into CASSENFQVHSGNTIYF. The variable domain in full, with the rest retrieved from reference TRBV2 and TRBJ1-3, is EPEVTQTPSHQVTQMGQEVILRCVPISNHLYFYWYRQILGQKVEFLVSFYNNEISEKSEIFDDQFSVERPDGSNFTLKIRSTKLEDSAMYFCASSENFQVHSGNTIYFGEGSWLTVV.